Listed here are 19 T cell receptor beta chains from one sample, sequenced in a study of T-cell reconstitution after alpha-beta-depleted transplantation in children. Preparation of the TCRbeta library was carried out with unique molecular identifiers. In TCRdb, the PCR reads were re-called with MiXCR into one record per CDR3 protein. The sample lists 500,000 to 600,000 distinct CDR3 sequences; approximately 30% were seen once. The sequencing used PBMCs from the stem cell graft donor, collected from the stem cell graft. These receptors were collected from a human donor who donated a stem cell graft to a child with aplastic anemia.

V usage is TRBV12-3 or TRBV12-4 and J usage is TRBJ2-7; maybe TRBD2 (5 bases). Trimming removed 1 base from V and 3 bases from J, with 10 bases in between. The CDR3 is 14 residues long. CDR3 sequence: CASSLGSGNYEQYF. DNA of the CDR3: TGTGCCAGCAGTTTAGGGTCGGGGAACTACGAGCAGTACTTC.

This clonotype was observed a handful of times. CDR3 nucleotide sequence: TGTGCCAGCAGTTTTGGGTCGTGGAACTATGGCTACACCTTC. Translation: CASSFGSWNYGYTF. The gene calls are TRBV12-3 or TRBV12-4 and TRBJ1-2; D is undetermined. The CDR3 totals 14 residues. The V end lost 3 bases, the J end lost 2 bases, and 10 bases lay between the germline ends.

This clonotype was detected a few times. The V and J genes are TRBV5-1 and TRBJ2-4, with 11 bases fitting TRBD2. Germline V gene lookup returns CDR1 SGHRS and CDR2 YFSETQ. V was clipped by 0 bases and J by 7 bases; unmatched bases: 3. The CDR3 extends over 15 amino acids. CDR3 region: CASSLDSGRGNIQYF. The CDR3 DNA sequence: TGCGCCAGCAGCTTGGATAGCGGGAGGGGTAACATTCAGTACTTC.

The chain carries TRBV24-1 and TRBJ2-3, with 7 bases matching TRBD2. Trimming removed 4 bases from V and 2 bases from J; junction bases left unmatched: 17. CDR1 is KGHDR and CDR2 is SFDVKD in the germline V gene. The CDR3 consists of 19 residues. The CDR3 loop is CATSDQTAGTKNFTDTQYF. Here the CDR3 DNA reads TGTGCCACCAGTGACCAGACAGCGGGAACGAAGAATTTCACAGATACGCAGTATTTT.

The rearrangement uses TRBV9 and TRBJ2-1; 9 positions agree with TRBD1. The CDR3 sequence is 15 residues long. Germline-derived CDR1 and CDR2 are SGDLS and YYNGEE. With 1 base clipped from V and 8 bases from J, the junction kept 7 bases outside the gene matches. Written as DNA, the CDR3 is TGTGCCAGCAGCGTATACGGGAGGACAGGGGATGAGCAGTTCTTC. Its protein is CASSVYGRTGDEQFF.

The V gene is TRBV21-1, the J gene TRBJ2-7; no check of the table's D call, TRBD1, against the DNA was made. TRBV21-1 is an annotated pseudogene. This CDR3 contains 17 residues. CDR3: CASSKGLDRERSYEQYV. Here the CDR3 DNA reads TGTGCCAGCAGCAAAGGATTGGACAGGGAAAGGTCCTACGAGCAGTACGTC.

V and J are TRBV7-2 and TRBJ2-1, with 10 bases matching TRBD2. V was clipped by 4 bases and J by 7 bases; unmatched bases: 10. The V gene's germline CDR1 is SGHTA and CDR2 FQGNSA. The CDR3 sequence is 16 residues long. The CDR3 protein is CASSYQAGGPRNEQFF. CDR3 bases: TGTGCCAGCAGCTACCAAGCGGGAGGGCCGAGGAATGAGCAGTTCTTC.

This chain links TRBV13 with TRBJ1-2, with 11 bases lining up with TRBD1. V shed 2 bases, J shed 2 bases, and the junction held 7 bases outside the gene matches. Germline lookup yields CDR1 PRHDT and CDR2 FYEKMQ (reference sequence). CDR3 size: 17 residues. CDR3: CASSLIGQGAMNYGYTF. The CDR3 DNA is TGTGCCAGCAGCTTAATCGGACAGGGGGCTATGAACTATGGCTACACCTTC.

The chain couples TRBV7-2 to TRBJ1-2; no definite D call. CDR3 length: 15 residues. The V end was cut by 2 bases, the J end by 2 bases, with 12 bases between. The germline V gene has CDR1 SGHTA and CDR2 FQGNSA. CDR3 in DNA: TGTGCCAGCAGCTTAACGGGAGGACGGAACTATGGCTACACCTTC. It yields the protein CASSLTGGRNYGYTF.

The chain recombines TRBV12-3 or TRBV12-4 with TRBJ2-6, with D unresolved. CDR3 length: 13 amino acids. Trimming removed 3 bases at V and 12 bases at J, with 12 bases between. The CDR3 DNA follows: TGTGCCAGCAGTTTGGCGGTCGTCGGCGTCCTGACTTTC. Encoded protein: CASSLAVVGVLTF.

The rearrangement joins TRBV7-2 to TRBJ1-1; 9 bases are a match to TRBD1. This CDR3 region has 15 residues. J lost 4 bases, V lost 5 bases, and 8 bases had no gene match. From germline, CDR1 is SGHTA and CDR2 FQGNSA. The CDR3 loop reads CASSQTGGVGTEAFF. CDR3 in DNA: TGTGCCAGCAGCCAGACAGGGGGGGTTGGCACTGAAGCTTTCTTT.

J is TRBJ2-4 and V is TRBV6-1; tentative D call: TRBD1 (6 bases). Trimming shortened V by 6 bases and J by 0 bases, and 9 bases separated the two germline ends. Germline V CDR1 and CDR2: MNHNS, SASEGT. This CDR3 is built from 14 residues. CDR3 in DNA: TGTGCCAGCAGGCAGGGGATAGCCAAAAACATTCAGTACTTC. The encoded protein is CASRQGIAKNIQYF.

V is TRBV5-1 and J is TRBJ2-1; D is uncertain. The V end lost 4 bases, the J end lost 5 bases, and 10 bases lay between the germline ends. Germline CDR1 and CDR2: SGHRS and YFSETQ. This CDR3 comprises 13 residues. CDR3 in DNA: TGCGCCAGCAGCCTCGACGGACACAATGAGCAGTTCTTC. It specifies CASSLDGHNEQFF.

This clonotype was observed a few times. The rearrangement links TRBV20-1 to TRBJ2-4; 8 bases map to TRBD1. The V gene's germline CDR1 is DFQATT and CDR2 SNEGSKA (reference sequence). V lost 5 bases to trimming and J lost 7 bases; unmatched junction nucleotides: 13. The CDR3 extends over 15 amino acids. The DNA for the CDR3 is TGCAGTGCTGATTCGAAGAGGACAGGGCTTAACATTCAGTACTTC. This encodes CSADSKRTGLNIQYF.

This clonotype has a handful of counts. The gene calls are TRBV12-3 or TRBV12-4 and TRBJ2-5, with 9 bases lining up with TRBD2. V dropped 5 bases and J dropped 3; count of bases not matched to a gene: 13. The length of the CDR3 is 17 residues. This CDR3 reads CASSQYSGRTEKETQYF. The CDR3 nucleotides read TGTGCCAGCAGTCAATATAGCGGGAGAACCGAGAAAGAGACCCAGTACTTC.

The chain couples TRBV9 to TRBJ2-5, with D unclear. Germline CDR1 and CDR2: SGDLS and YYNGEE. The CDR3 is 13 residues long. With 3 bases removed from V and 5 bases from J, the gap between germline ends came to 11 bases. The CDR3, as DNA: TGTGCCAGCAGCGCCGGGTCGGATGAGACCCAGTACTTC. Residues: CASSAGSDETQYF.

This chain connects TRBV6-2 or TRBV6-3 to TRBJ1-5, with 7 nucleotides matching TRBD1. Germline V CDR1 and CDR2: MNHEY, SVGEGT. This CDR3 has 16 residues. V lost 6 bases and J lost 0; bases outside the gene matches: 8. The CDR3 sequence: CASRIPGTDSNQPQHF. Written as DNA, the CDR3 is TGTGCCAGCAGGATTCCCGGGACAGATAGCAATCAGCCCCAGCATTTT.

The chain uses TRBV30 and TRBJ2-1, with D perhaps TRBD2 (7 bases). Looked up from germline, CDR1 is GTSNPN and CDR2 is SVGIG (reference sequence). V gave up 0 bases and J gave up 1 base, with 10 bases separating them. The CDR3 has 15 residues. CDR3 amino acids: CAWSVEGGSYNEQFF. The CDR3 DNA reads TGTGCCTGGAGTGTGGAGGGGGGGTCCTACAATGAGCAGTTCTTC.

This clonotype was detected a few times. J is TRBJ2-1 and V is TRBV10-3, with 9 positions matching TRBD1. After removal of 6 bases from V and 8 bases from J, the junction contained 8 bases not matched to a gene. The V gene's germline CDR1 is ENHRY and CDR2 SYGVKD. This CDR3 contains 14 residues. The DNA of the CDR3 is TGTGCCATCAGGGGCGGGGACAGGGTATATGAGCAGTTCTTC. Amino acid sequence: CAIRGGDRVYEQFF.